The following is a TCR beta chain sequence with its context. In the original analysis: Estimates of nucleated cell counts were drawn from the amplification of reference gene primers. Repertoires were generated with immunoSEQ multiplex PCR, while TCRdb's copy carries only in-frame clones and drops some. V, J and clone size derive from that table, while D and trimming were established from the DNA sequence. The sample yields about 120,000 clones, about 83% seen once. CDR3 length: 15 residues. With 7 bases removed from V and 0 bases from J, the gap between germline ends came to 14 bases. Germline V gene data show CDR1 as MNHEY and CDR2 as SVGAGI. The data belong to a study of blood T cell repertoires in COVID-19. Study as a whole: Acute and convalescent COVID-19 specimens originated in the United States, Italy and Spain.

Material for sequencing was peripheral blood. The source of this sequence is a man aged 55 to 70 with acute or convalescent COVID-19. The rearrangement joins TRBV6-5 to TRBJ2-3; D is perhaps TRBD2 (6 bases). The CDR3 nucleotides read TGTGCCAGCACTACCGGGAGCGCGAGCACAGATACGCAGTATTTT. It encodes CASTTGSASTDTQYF.